The T cell receptor beta chain under discussion was sequenced for a study of PD-1 blockade in classical Hodgkin lymphoma. Whole-study results and caveats: Relapsed/refractory patients reportedly had the lowest baseline TCR diversity, below newly diagnosed patients, who were below healthy donors. The causes of the repertoire differences, possibly disease activity or prior therapy, remain undefined.

Regarding time point: newly diagnosed, previously untreated cHL patient sample. Some clones are missing from TCRdb's copy, which holds only in-frame ones; the method was immunoSEQ multiplex PCR. Of 20,000 to 25,000 clones listed, 94% are singletons. As to this clone: Antigen unknown.

CDR3 length: 13 residues. V was cut by 1 base and J by 3 bases, with 6 bases left in between. Germline V CDR1 and CDR2: LNHDA, SQIVND (reference sequence). The sample comprised peripheral blood mononuclear cells (PBMCs). The sequence derives from a human donor with classical Hodgkin lymphoma. The J gene is TRBJ1-1, the V gene TRBV19; D is ambiguous. CDR3 nucleotides: TGTGCCAGTAGTATAGGGGCCTACACTGAAGCTTTCTTT. Protein: CASSIGAYTEAFF.